Listed below are T cell receptor beta chains from one sample, sequenced in a study of cytomegalovirus exposure and HLA in healthy donors. The repertoire was sequenced with immunoSEQ multiplex PCR; TCRdb's copy has only in-frame clones and lacks some. Among around 150,000 clones listed, just under 90% were seen once. What was sequenced was PBMCs. These receptors came from a woman in her twenties or thirties in good health and CMV-seronegative. The CDR3 runs from the conserved cysteine through the conserved F or W. A D gene is named only where the DNA matches it firmly. Size is stated for part of the rows, as once, few or many counts, or as a class when the clone is expanded.

>TRBV12-1|TRBJ2-1|-|-
TGTGCCAGCAGCGGACCTAGGACACCTTGTGAGAACAATGAGCAGTTCTTC
CASSGPRTPCENNEQFF
>TRBV2|TRBJ2-7|-|-
TGTGCCAGCAGTGAACGCGGTTGGGTTTCCTACGAGCAGTACTTC
CASSERGWVSYEQYF
>TRBV4-1|TRBJ2-2|-|-
TGCGCCAGCAGCCAACCAAGATCGGCCAGGGGGAACACCGGGGAGCTGTTTTTT
CASSQPRSARGNTGELFF
>TRBV9|TRBJ1-1|-|-
TGTGCCAGCAGCGTAGGCGGGTCCACTGAAGCTTTCTTT
CASSVGGSTEAFF
>TRBV7-9|TRBJ2-7|-|once
TGTGCCAGCACTAGGACAGATTCCCCCTACGAGCAGTACTTC
CASTRTDSPYEQYF
>TRBV9|TRBJ2-3|TRBD1|-
TGTGCCAGCAGCGTCGGGACAGGGGTGTGGAGGGATACGCAGTATTTT
CASSVGTGVWRDTQYF
>TRBV5-1|TRBJ1-1|TRBD1|-
TGCGCCAGCAGCTTGCCCAAGACAGGGATCGACACTGAAGCTTTCTTT
CASSLPKTGIDTEAFF
>TRBV19|TRBJ1-5|TRBD1|-
TGTGCCAGCACCGACAGGGGCGCGGGTCAGCCCCAGCATTTT
CASTDRGAGQPQHF
>TRBV18|TRBJ2-7|-|-
TGTGCCAGCTCACCACCGGGAGGCAGGGGGGTATTCGAGCAGTACTTC
CASSPPGGRGVFEQYF
>TRBV29-1|TRBJ1-1|TRBD1|few
TGCAGCGTTGGGGGACAGCAGTTCACTGAAGCTTTCTTT
CSVGGQQFTEAFF
>TRBV4-1|TRBJ1-2|TRBD1|-
TGCGCCAGCAGCCAAGGGACAGGGGCCCTCTATGGCTACACCTTC
CASSQGTGALYGYTF
>TRBV16|TRBJ1-6|-|once
TGTGCCAGCAGCCAATCTGAACCGAGTTCACCCCTCCACTTT
CASSQSEPSSPLHF
>TRBV13|TRBJ2-2|-|-
TGTGCCAGCAGTCCCGGACACAGAACCGGGGAGCTGTTTTTT
CASSPGHRTGELFF
>TRBV7-8|TRBJ2-1|TRBD2|-
TGTGCCAGCAGCTTAAGGACTAGCGGGAGGAATTACTACAATGAGCAGTTCTTC
CASSLRTSGRNYYNEQFF
>TRBV4-1|TRBJ2-7|-|-
TGCGCCAGCAGCCCGTTTCCTGGGGGCTTCTACGAGCAGTACTTC
CASSPFPGGFYEQYF
>TRBV5-1|TRBJ2-7|-|once
TGCGCCAGCAGCTTGGTGGAGGGCTACGAGCAGTACTTC
CASSLVEGYEQYF
>TRBV18|TRBJ2-5|TRBD2|-
TGTGCCAGCTCACCACCGGGGGGGGAGACCCAGTACTTC
CASSPPGGETQYF
>TRBV19|TRBJ1-1|TRBD1|once
TGTGCCAGTAGCCTCAGGGGGCTGGGCACTGAAGCTTTCTTT
CASSLRGLGTEAFF
>TRBV12-2|TRBJ1-1|-|-
TGTGCAAGTCGCTTAGGGACCGAAGGACAGGGGGCTGGTGAAGCTTTCTTT
CASRLGTEGQGAGEAFF
>TRBV2|TRBJ1-1|TRBD1|-
TGTGCCAGCAGTGCACAGGGGGACACTGAAGCTTTCTTT
CASSAQGDTEAFF
>TRBV7-9|TRBJ1-2|-|-
TGTGCCAGCAGGAACGATCAGGGGTACTATGGCTACACCTTC
CASRNDQGYYGYTF
>TRBV5-8|TRBJ2-5|TRBD1|-
TGTGCCAGCAGCTTGTGGGAATCGGGACAGAACCAAGAGACCCAGTACTTC
CASSLWESGQNQETQYF
>TRBV9|TRBJ2-5|-|once
TGTGCCAGCAGCGTCAGCCAGGGCGGACGGGAGACCCAGTACTTC
CASSVSQGGRETQYF
>TRBV5-8|TRBJ1-3|TRBD1|few
TGTGCCAGCAGCTTGGACAGGGGATCTGGAAACACCATATATTTT
CASSLDRGSGNTIYF
>TRBV28|TRBJ2-2|-|-
TGTGCCAGCAGGAAAGGGGGAGGGCTTTTCGGGGAGCTGTTTTTT
CASRKGGGLFGELFF
>TRBV7-3|TRBJ1-1|-|-
TGTGCCAGCGGCGGGGGGCTGAACACTGAAGCTTTCTTT
CASGGGLNTEAFF
>TRBV2|TRBJ2-1|-|-
TGTGCCAGCAGTGAGCGGGACTACAATGAGCAGTTCTTC
CASSERDYNEQFF
>TRBV10-3|TRBJ2-3|TRBD2|-
TGTGCCATCAGCGATCCCATAGCGGGAGGAGGGGCAGATACGCAGTATTTT
CAISDPIAGGGADTQYF
>TRBV6-6|TRBJ1-5|-|few
TGTGCCAGCAGTTACCGGGCAGGGTCGGGCAATCAGCCCCAGCATTTT
CASSYRAGSGNQPQHF
>TRBV5-1|TRBJ1-2|TRBD1|few
TGCGCCAGCAGCTTGACAGGGGACTATGGCTACACCTTC
CASSLTGDYGYTF
>TRBV5-6|TRBJ1-3|TRBD1|-
TGTGCCAGCAGCTCGGGGGACAGGGGGCTTTATGGAAACACCATATATTTT
CASSSGDRGLYGNTIYF
>TRBV30|TRBJ2-5|TRBD2|-
TGTGCCTGGAGGGGTAAGAGCGGGGGTTACCAAGAGACCCAGTACTTC
CAWRGKSGGYQETQYF
>TRBV19|TRBJ1-1|-|-
TGTGCCAGTAGTCCTCAGACAGCTCTGAACACTGAAGCTTTCTTT
CASSPQTALNTEAFF
>TRBV6-5|TRBJ2-7|TRBD1|-
TGTGCCAGCAGTTACTCGGACAGGGGGCCGGAGGAGCAGTACTTC
CASSYSDRGPEEQYF
>TRBV11-1|TRBJ2-7|TRBD1|-
TGTGCCAGCAGCCTCACAGGGGGCTCCGGCTGGGACGAGCAGTACTTC
CASSLTGGSGWDEQYF
>TRBV19|TRBJ1-1|-|once
TGTGCCACCTCCTGGGCAACTGAAGCTTTCTTT
CATSWATEAFF
>TRBV27|TRBJ2-3|-|once
TGTGCCAGCAAGAGGGGGAGGGCCGTATCTGCAGATACGCAGTATTTT
CASKRGRAVSADTQYF
>TRBV25-1|TRBJ2-7|-|-
TGTGCCAGCAGTGAAGCAAAACCAGGGGCAAGGGGGTCCTACGAGCAGTACTTC
CASSEAKPGARGSYEQYF
>TRBV28|TRBJ1-5|-|-
TGTGCCAGCAGAGGACAGAATAGCAATCAGCCCCAGCATTTT
CASRGQNSNQPQHF
>TRBV6-1|TRBJ2-5|TRBD2|-
TGTGCCAGCAGTATACGGACTAGCGCGGAGACCCAGTACTTC
CASSIRTSAETQYF
>TRBV9|TRBJ1-2|-|-
TGTGCCAGCAGCGTTTTGCCGGGACAATTCTTGGGCTACACCTTC
CASSVLPGQFLGYTF
>TRBV30|TRBJ1-3|-|-
TGTGCCTGGGACAGCGACTCTGGAAACACCATATATTTT
CAWDSDSGNTIYF